These 5 T cell receptor beta chains came from one sample sequenced in a study of CD8 T cells in acute hepatitis C reinfection. Libraries were prepared by immunoSEQ multiplex PCR; TCRdb keeps only in-frame clonotypes and omits some of them. The table includes about 38,000 clones, around nine tenths detected once. Time point indicated: naive CD8 control sorted from an acute-time-point sample. Material: naive CD8+ T cells from PBMCs. The receptor set was obtained from a man aged 25-45 years with chronic hepatitis C.

This chain joins TRBV9 and TRBJ1-4; the match to TRBD1 covers 11 bases. Germline assignment: CDR1 SGDLS and CDR2 YYNGEE. Trimming removed 4 bases from V and 8 bases from J; junction bases left unmatched: 7. The CDR3 covers 15 residues. In DNA form, the CDR3 reads TGTGCCAGCAGCCCTTCGGACAGGGGGCACGAAAAACTGTTTTTT. This encodes CASSPSDRGHEKLFF.

The genes are TRBV7-9 and TRBJ1-1; D is ambiguous. Germline V CDR1 and CDR2: SEHNR, FQNEAQ (reference sequence). V was shortened by 3 bases and J by 7 bases, with 12 bases between the two germline ends. There are 13 residues in the CDR3. The CDR3 coding sequence is TGTGCCAGCAGCTTCCCAAACTATGGTGAAGCTTTCTTT. Translating gives CASSFPNYGEAFF.

V is TRBV6-5 and J is TRBJ2-7; 8 bases align to TRBD1. The V segment lost 6 bases and the J segment 4 bases; nucleotides outside the gene matches: 8. The CDR3 is made up of 14 amino acids. In germline, CDR1 is MNHEY, CDR2 SVGAGI. The CDR3 bases are TGTGCCAGCAGACCACAGGGGGTAGTGTACGAGCAGTACTTC. Translation gives CASRPQGVVYEQYF.

This chain uses TRBV10-1 with TRBJ1-4; D perhaps matches TRBD1 (6 bases). CDR3 length: 18 amino acids. Trimming removed 1 base at V and 8 bases at J, with 23 bases between. CDR1 is WNHNN, CDR2 SYGVQD, per germline (reference sequence). CDR3 sequence: CASSEFWKGLGAREKLFF. CDR3 nucleotide sequence: TGCGCCAGCAGTGAGTTTTGGAAGGGGCTGGGGGCTAGGGAAAAACTGTTTTTT.

CDR3 residues: CASSPRGWSSTDTQYF. DNA of the CDR3: TGTGCCAGCTCACCACGGGGGTGGTCTAGCACAGATACGCAGTATTTT. The chain employs TRBV18 and TRBJ2-3; tentatively, D is TRBD1 or TRBD2 (5 bases each). Trimming took off 1 base at V and 0 bases at J, with 11 bases between the two ends. This CDR3 spans 16 amino acids. The germline CDR1 and CDR2 sequences are KGHSH and LQKENI. Complete variable domain (other parts from reference TRBV18 and TRBJ2-3): NAGVMQNPRHLVRRRGQEARLRCSPMKGHSHVYWYRQLPEEGLKFMVYLQKENIIDESGMPKERFSAEFPKEGPSILRIQQVVRGDSAAYFCASSPRGWSSTDTQYFGPGTRLTVL.